This T cell receptor (beta chain) was sequenced during a study of control samples from healthy donors and cancer patients (dated by TCRdb to the early 2020s). In the case of this clone: What antigen it recognizes has not been identified. Qualities for individual bases were not recorded, and no much larger clone is one base off.

Library preparation used the immunoSEQ multiplex PCR assay. Not all clones reach the TCRdb copy of this immuneACCESS table, which keeps in-frame sequences only. Checked studies attribute under half of the gap to unresolved V genes and leave the rest unexplained. The sample contains roughly 150,000 clones, about 94% of them found a single time. 2% to 2.5% of the sample is in the top ten clones. The CDR3 sequence holds 14 residues, the cysteine and phenylalanine included. The CDR3 DNA has 42 bases and is translated from base 1. The germline V gene specifies SGHRS as CDR1 and YFSETQ as CDR2. V is cut by 4 bases and J by 0 bases, and the space between the germline ends is 10 bases.

The sequence was collected from a man aged 50 or older in good health. In this chain, TRBV5-1 is recombined with TRBJ1-1; TRBD1 is a weak D gene call, 5 bases matching. The sample consisted of blood. The CDR3 loop reads CASSGDSMNTEAFF. The nucleotides read TGCGCCAGCAGCGGCGACAGCATGAACACTGAAGCTTTCTTT.